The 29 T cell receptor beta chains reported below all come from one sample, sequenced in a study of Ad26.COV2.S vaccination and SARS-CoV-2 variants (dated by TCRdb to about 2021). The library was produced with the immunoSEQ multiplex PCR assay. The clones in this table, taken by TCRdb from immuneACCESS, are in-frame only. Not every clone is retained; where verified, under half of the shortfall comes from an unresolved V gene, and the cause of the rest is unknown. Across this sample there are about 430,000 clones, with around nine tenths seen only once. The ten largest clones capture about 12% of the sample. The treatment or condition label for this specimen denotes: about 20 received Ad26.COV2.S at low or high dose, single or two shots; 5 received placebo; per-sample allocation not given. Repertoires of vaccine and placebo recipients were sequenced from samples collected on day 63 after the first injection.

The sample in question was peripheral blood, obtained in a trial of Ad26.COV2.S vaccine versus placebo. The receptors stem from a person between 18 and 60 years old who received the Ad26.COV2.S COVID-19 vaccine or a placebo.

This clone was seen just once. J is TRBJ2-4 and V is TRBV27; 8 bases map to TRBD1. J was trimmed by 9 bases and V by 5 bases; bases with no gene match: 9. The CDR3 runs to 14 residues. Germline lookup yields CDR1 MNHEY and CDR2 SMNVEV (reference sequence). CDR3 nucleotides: TGTGCCAGCAGTACATTCGACAGGGGACCCATTCAGTACTTC. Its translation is CASSTFDRGPIQYF.

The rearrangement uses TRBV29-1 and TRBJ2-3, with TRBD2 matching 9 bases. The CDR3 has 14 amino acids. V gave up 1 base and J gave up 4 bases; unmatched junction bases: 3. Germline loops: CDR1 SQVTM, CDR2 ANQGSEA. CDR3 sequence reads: CSVEGGRAPDTQYF. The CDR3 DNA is TGCAGCGTTGAAGGCGGGAGGGCCCCAGATACGCAGTATTTT.

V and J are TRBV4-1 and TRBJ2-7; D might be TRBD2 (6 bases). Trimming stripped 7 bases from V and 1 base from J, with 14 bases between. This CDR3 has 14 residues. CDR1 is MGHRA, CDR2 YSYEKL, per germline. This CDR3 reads CASKAGLVSYEQYF. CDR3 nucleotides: TGCGCCAGCAAGGCGGGACTTGTGTCCTACGAGCAGTACTTC.

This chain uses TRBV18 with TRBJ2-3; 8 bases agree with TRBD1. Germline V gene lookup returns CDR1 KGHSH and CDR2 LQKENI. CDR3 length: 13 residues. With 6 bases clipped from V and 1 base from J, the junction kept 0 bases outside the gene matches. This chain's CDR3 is CASSTGGTDTQYF. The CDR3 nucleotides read TGTGCCAGCTCGACAGGGGGCACAGATACGCAGTATTTT.

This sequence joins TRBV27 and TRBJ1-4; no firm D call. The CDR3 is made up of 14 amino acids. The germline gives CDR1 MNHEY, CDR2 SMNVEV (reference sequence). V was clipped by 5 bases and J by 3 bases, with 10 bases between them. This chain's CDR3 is CASSPGVANEKLFF. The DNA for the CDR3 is TGTGCCAGCAGTCCGGGTGTCGCTAATGAAAAACTGTTTTTT. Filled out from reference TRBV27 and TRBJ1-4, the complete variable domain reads EAQVTQNPRYLITVTGKKLTVTCSQNMNHEYMSWYRQDPGLGLRQIYYSMNVEVTDKGDVPEGYKVSRKEKRNFPLILESPSPNQTSLYFCASSPGVANEKLFFGSGTQLSVL.

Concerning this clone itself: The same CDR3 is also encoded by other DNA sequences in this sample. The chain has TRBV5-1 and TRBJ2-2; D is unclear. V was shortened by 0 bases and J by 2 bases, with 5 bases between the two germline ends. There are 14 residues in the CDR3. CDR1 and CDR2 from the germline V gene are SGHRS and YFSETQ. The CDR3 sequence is CASSLVPNTGELFF. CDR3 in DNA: TGCGCCAGCAGCTTGGTACCAAACACCGGGGAGCTGTTTTTT.

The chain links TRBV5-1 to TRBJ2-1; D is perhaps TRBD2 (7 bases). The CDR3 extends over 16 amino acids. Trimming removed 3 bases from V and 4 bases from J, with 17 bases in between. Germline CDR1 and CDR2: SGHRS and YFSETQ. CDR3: CASSSRAGGPYNEQFF. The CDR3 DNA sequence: TGCGCCAGCAGCTCAAGGGCCGGGGGGCCTTACAATGAGCAGTTCTTC.

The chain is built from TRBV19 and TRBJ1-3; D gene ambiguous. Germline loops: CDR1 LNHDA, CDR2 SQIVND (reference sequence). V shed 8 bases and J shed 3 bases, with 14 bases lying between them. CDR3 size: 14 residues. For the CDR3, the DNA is TGTGCCAGTTCCCGGGGAGAGGGTGGAAACACCATATATTTT. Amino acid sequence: CASSRGEGGNTIYF.

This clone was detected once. CDR3 region: CASSFWLAGPNEQFF. The CDR3 coding sequence is TGTGCCAGCAGCTTTTGGCTAGCGGGACCCAATGAGCAGTTCTTC. The chain uses TRBV5-4 and TRBJ2-1; 9 bases line up with TRBD2. Germline values: CDR1 SGHNT, CDR2 YYREEE (reference sequence). CDR3 length equals 15 residues. J lost 6 bases, V lost 2 bases, and 6 bases had no gene match.

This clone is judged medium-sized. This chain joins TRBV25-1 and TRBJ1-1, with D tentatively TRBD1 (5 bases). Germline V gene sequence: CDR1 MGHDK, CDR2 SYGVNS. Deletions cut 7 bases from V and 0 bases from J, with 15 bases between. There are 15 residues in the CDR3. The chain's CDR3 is CASTVFRGMNTEAFF. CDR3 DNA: TGTGCCAGCACCGTTTTTCGGGGGATGAACACTGAAGCTTTCTTT.

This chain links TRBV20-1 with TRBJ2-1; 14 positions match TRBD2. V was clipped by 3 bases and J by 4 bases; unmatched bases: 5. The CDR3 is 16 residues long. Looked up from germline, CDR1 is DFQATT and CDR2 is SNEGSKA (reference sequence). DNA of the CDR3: TGCAGTGCTAGTAGACTAGCGGGAGGGTTTTACAATGAGCAGTTCTTC. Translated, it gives CSASRLAGGFYNEQFF.

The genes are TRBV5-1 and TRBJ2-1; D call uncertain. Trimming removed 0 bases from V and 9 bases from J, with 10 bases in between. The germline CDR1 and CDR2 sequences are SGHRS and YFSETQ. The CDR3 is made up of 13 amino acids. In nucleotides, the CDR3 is TGCGCCAGCAGCTTGGTGCCGGGTGGTGAGCAGTTCTTC. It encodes CASSLVPGGEQFF. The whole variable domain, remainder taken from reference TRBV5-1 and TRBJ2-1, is KAGVTQTPRYLIKTRGQQVTLSCSPISGHRSVSWYQQTPGQGLQFLFEYFSETQRNKGNFPGRFSGRQFSNSRSEMNVSTLELGDSALYLCASSLVPGGEQFFGPGTRLTVL.

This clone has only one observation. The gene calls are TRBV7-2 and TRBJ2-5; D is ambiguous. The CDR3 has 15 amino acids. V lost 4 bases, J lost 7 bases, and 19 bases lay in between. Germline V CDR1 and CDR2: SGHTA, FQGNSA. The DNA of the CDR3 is TGTGCCAGCAGCTCCGGTCAGAGGCTGAAAGGGACCCAGTACTTC. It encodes CASSSGQRLKGTQYF.

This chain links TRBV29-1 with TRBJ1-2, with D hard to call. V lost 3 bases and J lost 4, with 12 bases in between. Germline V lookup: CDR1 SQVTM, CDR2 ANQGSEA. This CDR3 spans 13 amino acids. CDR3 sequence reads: CSVDDREGYGYTF. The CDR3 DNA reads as TGCAGCGTTGACGACCGTGAGGGCTATGGCTACACCTTC. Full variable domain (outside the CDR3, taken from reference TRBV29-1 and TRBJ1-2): SAVISQKPSRDICQRGTSLTIQCQVDSQVTMMFWYRQQPGQSLTLIATANQGSEATYESGFVIDKFPISRPNLTFSTLTVSNMSPEDSSIYLCSVDDREGYGYTFGSGTRLTVV.

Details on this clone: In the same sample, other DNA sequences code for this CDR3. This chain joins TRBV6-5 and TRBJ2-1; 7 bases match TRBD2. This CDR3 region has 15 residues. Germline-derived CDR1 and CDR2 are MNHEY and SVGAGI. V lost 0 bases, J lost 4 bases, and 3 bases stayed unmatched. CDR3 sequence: CASSYSGGSYNEQFF. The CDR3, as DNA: TGTGCCAGCAGTTACTCGGGGGGGTCTTACAATGAGCAGTTCTTC.

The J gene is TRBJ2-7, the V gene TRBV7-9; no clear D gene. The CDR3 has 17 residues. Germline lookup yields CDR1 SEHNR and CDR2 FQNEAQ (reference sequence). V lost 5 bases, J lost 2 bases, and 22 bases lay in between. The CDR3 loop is CASSSSSAGSLPYEQYF. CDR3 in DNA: TGTGCCAGCAGCAGTAGTTCGGCTGGAAGTCTTCCCTACGAGCAGTACTTC.

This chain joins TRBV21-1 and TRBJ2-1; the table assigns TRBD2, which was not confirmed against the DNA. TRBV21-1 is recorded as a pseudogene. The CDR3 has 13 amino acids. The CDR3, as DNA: TGTGCCAGGTCCTGGCGGGTATACAATGAGCAGTTCTTC. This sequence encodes CARSWRVYNEQFF.

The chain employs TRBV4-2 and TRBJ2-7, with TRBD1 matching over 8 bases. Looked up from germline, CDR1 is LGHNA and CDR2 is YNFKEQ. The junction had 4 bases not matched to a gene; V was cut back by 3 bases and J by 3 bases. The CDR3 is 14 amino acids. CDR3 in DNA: TGTGCCAGCAGCCAGGGACAGGTAGACTACGAGCAGTACTTC. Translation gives CASSQGQVDYEQYF.

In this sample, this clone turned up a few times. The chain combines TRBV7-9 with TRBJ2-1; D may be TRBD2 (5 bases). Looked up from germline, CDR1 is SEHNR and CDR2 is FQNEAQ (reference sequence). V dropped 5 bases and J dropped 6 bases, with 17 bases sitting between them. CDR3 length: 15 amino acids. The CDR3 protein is CASSPSKSSGNEQFF. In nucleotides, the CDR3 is TGTGCCAGCAGCCCATCGAAGTCGAGCGGCAATGAGCAGTTCTTC.

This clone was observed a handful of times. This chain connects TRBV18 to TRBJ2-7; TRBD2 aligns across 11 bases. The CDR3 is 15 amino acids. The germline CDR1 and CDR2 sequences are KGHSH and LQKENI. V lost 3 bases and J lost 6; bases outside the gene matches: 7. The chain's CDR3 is CASSPVLAGEGEQYF. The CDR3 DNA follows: TGTGCCAGCTCACCGGTACTAGCGGGAGAGGGCGAGCAGTACTTC.

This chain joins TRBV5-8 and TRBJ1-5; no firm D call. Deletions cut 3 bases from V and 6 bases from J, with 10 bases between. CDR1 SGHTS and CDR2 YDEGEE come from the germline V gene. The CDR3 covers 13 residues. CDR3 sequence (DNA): TGTGCCAGCAGCTACGTTACCTCTCAGCCCCAGCATTTT. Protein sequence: CASSYVTSQPQHF.

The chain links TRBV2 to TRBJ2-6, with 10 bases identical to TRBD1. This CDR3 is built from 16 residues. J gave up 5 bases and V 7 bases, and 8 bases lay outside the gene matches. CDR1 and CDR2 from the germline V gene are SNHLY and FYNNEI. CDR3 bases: TGTGCCAGCAAGAGGGACAGGGGATCTAGGGCCAACGTCCTGACTTTC. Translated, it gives CASKRDRGSRANVLTF.

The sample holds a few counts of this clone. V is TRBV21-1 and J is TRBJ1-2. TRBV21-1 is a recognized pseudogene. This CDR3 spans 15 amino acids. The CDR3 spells CASSKTGLLRYGYTF. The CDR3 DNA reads TGTGCCAGCAGCAAAACCGGGCTCCTGAGGTATGGCTACACCTTC.

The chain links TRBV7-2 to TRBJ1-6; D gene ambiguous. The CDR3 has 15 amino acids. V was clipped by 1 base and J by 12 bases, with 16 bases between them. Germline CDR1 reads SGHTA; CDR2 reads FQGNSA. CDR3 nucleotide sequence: TGTGCCAGCAGCTTAGGAATTACGGGTCAATTACCCCTCCACTTT. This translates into CASSLGITGQLPLHF.

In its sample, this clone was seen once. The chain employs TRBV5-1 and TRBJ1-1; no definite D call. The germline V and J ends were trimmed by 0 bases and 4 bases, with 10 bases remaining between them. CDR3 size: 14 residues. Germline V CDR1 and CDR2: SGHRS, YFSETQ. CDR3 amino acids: CASSLAAGSTEAFF. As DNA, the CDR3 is TGCGCCAGCAGCTTGGCCGCGGGCAGCACTGAAGCTTTCTTT.

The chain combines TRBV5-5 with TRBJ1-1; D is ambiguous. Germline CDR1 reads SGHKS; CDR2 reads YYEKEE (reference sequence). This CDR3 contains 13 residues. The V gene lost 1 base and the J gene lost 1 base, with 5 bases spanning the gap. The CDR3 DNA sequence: TGTGCCAGCAGCTTGACACCGAACACTGAAGCTTTCTTT. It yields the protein CASSLTPNTEAFF.

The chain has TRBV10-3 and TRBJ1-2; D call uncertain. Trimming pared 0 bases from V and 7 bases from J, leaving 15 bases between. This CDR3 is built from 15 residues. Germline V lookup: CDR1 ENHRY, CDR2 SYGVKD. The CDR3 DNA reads TGTGCCATCAGTGAGTCAGGTCGTCAGTTCGGTGGCTACACCTTC. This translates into CAISESGRQFGGYTF.

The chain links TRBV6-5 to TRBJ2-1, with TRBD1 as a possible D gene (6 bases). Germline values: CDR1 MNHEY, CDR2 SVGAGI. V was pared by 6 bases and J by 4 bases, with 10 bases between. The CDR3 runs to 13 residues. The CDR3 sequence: CASSPQGYNEQFF. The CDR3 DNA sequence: TGTGCCAGCAGCCCACAGGGATACAATGAGCAGTTCTTC.

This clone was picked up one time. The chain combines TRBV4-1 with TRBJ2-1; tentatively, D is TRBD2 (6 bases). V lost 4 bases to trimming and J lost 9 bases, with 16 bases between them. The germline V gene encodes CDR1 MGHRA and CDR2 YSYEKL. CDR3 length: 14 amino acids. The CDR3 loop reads CASSPQREWSEQFF. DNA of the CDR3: TGCGCCAGCAGCCCTCAACGGGAGTGGTCTGAGCAGTTCTTC.